The next 9 T cell receptor beta chains were all read from a single sample in a study of beta chain features in type 1 diabetes. Findings of the study overall: Among all four CD4+ subsets, Type 1 diabetes patients had TCRB CDR3s that were moderately but significantly shorter.

Investigators reverse transcribed all isolated RNA, so they sequenced expressed TCRB transcripts. Some clones are missing from TCRdb's copy, which holds only in-frame ones; the method was immunoSEQ multiplex PCR. The sample lists around 650,000 clones, 9.5% to 15% occurring once. Which antigens these TCRs recognize remains unknown. The sequencing input was naive CD4+ T cells from blood. Source of these receptors: a man aged 25 to 45 with type 1 diabetes.

Comment on this clone: A read error may produce the germline difference seen at one junction end. The CDR3 nucleotides read TGTGCCAGCAGTTACCCCGGGACAGAGCTCCTCTTC. It yields the protein CASSYPGTELLF. The V and J genes are TRBV6-5 and TRBJ2-7; TRBD1 agrees at 7 bases. The CDR3 spans 12 residues. Germline V gene lookup returns CDR1 MNHEY and CDR2 SVGAGI.

The chain carries TRBV18 and TRBJ2-5; either TRBD1 or TRBD2 may supply D (6 bases each). The germline gives CDR1 KGHSH, CDR2 LQKENI. V lost 4 bases, J lost 2 bases, and 14 bases lay in between. This CDR3 is 15 amino acids long. The chain's CDR3 is CASSRQEGGQETQYF. CDR3 DNA: TGTGCCAGCTCACGACAGGAGGGAGGACAAGAGACCCAGTACTTC.

There are a few counts of this clone. The rearrangement joins TRBV10-3 to TRBJ1-3, with 9 nucleotides matching TRBD1. Germline values: CDR1 ENHRY, CDR2 SYGVKD. J was trimmed by 4 bases and V by 7 bases; bases with no gene match: 8. The CDR3 is made up of 15 amino acids. Here the CDR3 DNA reads TGTGCCATCACCAGACAGGGGGACGGGGGAAACACCATATATTTT. It codes for CAITRQGDGGNTIYF.

This clone has just a few counts. This chain connects TRBV9 to TRBJ2-3, with TRBD2 identical over 13 bases. With V trimmed by 3 bases and J by 0 bases, 7 bases remained unmatched. The length of the CDR3 is 18 residues. The germline CDR1 and CDR2 sequences are SGDLS and YYNGEE. The CDR3 reads CASSGRTSGGLSTDTQYF. The CDR3 nucleotides are TGTGCCAGCAGCGGAAGGACTAGCGGGGGACTTAGCACAGATACGCAGTATTTT. The full variable domain, rest sourced from reference TRBV9 and TRBJ2-3, is DSGVTQTPKHLITATGQRVTLRCSPRSGDLSVYWYQQSLDQGLQFLIQYYNGEERAKGNILERFSAQQFPDLHSELNLSSLELGDSALYFCASSGRTSGGLSTDTQYFGPGTRLTVL.

This clone showed up just a few times. The chain has TRBV5-1 and TRBJ1-2; D is ambiguous. This CDR3 contains 14 residues. Per germline, CDR1 SGHRS and CDR2 YFSETQ. The V end lost 0 bases, the J end lost 3 bases, and 9 bases lay between the germline ends. The CDR3 region is CASSLAPGYYGYTF. The DNA of the CDR3 is TGCGCCAGCAGCTTGGCCCCGGGGTACTATGGCTACACCTTC. Based on the CDR3 plus reference TRBV5-1 and TRBJ1-2, the full variable domain is KAGVTQTPRYLIKTRGQQVTLSCSPISGHRSVSWYQQTPGQGLQFLFEYFSETQRNKGNFPGRFSGRQFSNSRSEMNVSTLELGDSALYLCASSLAPGYYGYTFGSGTRLTVV.

The gene calls are TRBV7-2 and TRBJ2-7; 8 bases are shared with TRBD1. The germline CDR1 and CDR2 sequences are SGHTA and FQGNSA. Unmatched junction bases numbered 5, after V lost 1 base and J lost 0 bases. The CDR3 loop spans 16 amino acids. The CDR3 nucleotides are TGTGCCAGCAGCTTAGAAGCCAGGGGGCCCTCCTACGAGCAGTACTTC. It yields the protein CASSLEARGPSYEQYF.

The chain joins TRBV5-1 to TRBJ2-5; D is perhaps TRBD1 (5 bases). Looked up from germline, CDR1 is SGHRS and CDR2 is YFSETQ. Between the trimmed V and J ends, which lost 4 bases and 1 base, there was a span of 14 bases. This CDR3 comprises 15 residues. The DNA of the CDR3 is TGCGCCAGCAGCCCCCGCCAGGGCTCCCAAGAGACCCAGTACTTC. Translation gives CASSPRQGSQETQYF.

The table lists this clone with a few counts. The chain carries TRBV5-1 and TRBJ2-7, with 9 bases fitting TRBD1. The V and J ends lost 0 bases and 3 bases, in that order; junction bases with no gene match: 7. Germline V gene data show CDR1 as SGHRS and CDR2 as YFSETQ. This CDR3 is 16 amino acids long. CDR3 bases: TGCGCCAGCAGCTTGGGTACCGGGACAGGGTTCTACGAGCAGTACTTC. Translating gives CASSLGTGTGFYEQYF.

This clone was counted a few times. The gene calls are TRBV7-9 and TRBJ1-5; TRBD1 might be the D (6 bases). CDR3 length equals 16 residues. Germline CDR1 is SEHNR and CDR2 is FQNEAQ (reference sequence). V was trimmed by 5 bases and J by 9 bases, leaving 23 bases between them. CDR3 residues: CASSPSGALLEGPQHF. Here the CDR3 DNA reads TGTGCCAGCAGCCCCTCGGGGGCCCTTTTAGAAGGGCCCCAGCATTTT.